Shown below are 17 T cell receptor beta chains from a single sample sequenced in a study of shared clonotypes between healthy human individuals. CD45RO-negative, CCR7-positively selected cells formed the naive CD8 fraction, excluding terminally differentiated effector memory CD45RA+ cells. Repertoires were generated with immunoSEQ multiplex PCR, while TCRdb's copy carries only in-frame clones and drops some. The table records about 2 million clones, about 95% of them present only once. What was sequenced was naive CD8+ T cells sorted from blood. These receptors all stem from a man between 18 and 35 years old in good health.

The chain has TRBV4-1 and TRBJ2-7, with a possible D match to TRBD1 (5 bases). CDR1 is MGHRA, CDR2 YSYEKL, per germline. V dropped 1 base and J dropped 2 bases, with 9 bases sitting between them. The CDR3 totals 14 residues. The CDR3 reads CASSQGRTPYEQYF. The CDR3 nucleotides read TGCGCCAGCAGCCAAGGGCGGACACCCTACGAGCAGTACTTC.

Remarks on this clone: In the same sample, other DNA sequences code for this CDR3. J is TRBJ2-1 and V is TRBV9; 8 bases align to TRBD1. The V gene end was trimmed by 4 bases and the J gene end by 6 bases; junction bases not matched to a gene: 3. The CDR3 has 13 amino acids. Germline V gene sequence: CDR1 SGDLS, CDR2 YYNGEE. The CDR3 region is CASSFGQGNEQFF. In DNA form, the CDR3 reads TGTGCCAGCAGCTTTGGACAGGGCAATGAGCAGTTCTTC.

This clone turned up a few times. This chain joins TRBV20-1 and TRBJ2-1; 8 bases line up with TRBD2. CDR1 and CDR2 (germline): DFQATT, SNEGSKA (reference sequence). V was clipped by 8 bases and J by 10 bases; unmatched bases: 7. The CDR3 has 11 residues. CDR3 nucleotides: TGCAGTTCCGGGACTAGTGGCGAGCAGTTCTTC. This sequence encodes CSSGTSGEQFF.

This chain links TRBV6-1 with TRBJ2-6; D remains ambiguous. The length of the CDR3 is 17 residues. The germline V gene has CDR1 MNHNS and CDR2 SASEGT. V lost 0 bases and J 0 bases, leaving 9 bases between the germline ends. The CDR3 DNA reads as TGTGCCAGCAGTGAAGCCCCCCTGCTCTCTGGGGCCAACGTCCTGACTTTC. Its translation: CASSEAPLLSGANVLTF.

The CDR3 DNA reads as TGTGCCAGCAGCCGCGGACTAGCGGACTACGAGCAGTACTTC. Its translation is CASSRGLADYEQYF. This chain connects TRBV11-2 to TRBJ2-7, with 10 bases identical to TRBD2. With V trimmed by 5 bases and J by 3 bases, 4 bases remained unmatched. The germline V gene has CDR1 SGHAT and CDR2 FQNNGV. The CDR3 has 14 amino acids. Full variable domain (missing parts from reference TRBV11-2 and TRBJ2-7): EAGVAQSPRYKIIEKRQSVAFWCNPISGHATLYWYQQILGQGPKLLIQFQNNGVVDDSQLPKDRFSAERLKGVDSTLKIQPAKLEDSAVYLCASSRGLADYEQYFGPGTRLTVT.

The chain carries TRBV6-5 and TRBJ1-1, with D perhaps TRBD1 (5 bases). Germline V gene lookup returns CDR1 MNHEY and CDR2 SVGAGI. Trimming removed 7 bases at V and 11 bases at J, with 26 bases between. The CDR3 is 15 residues long. CDR3 DNA sequence: TGTGCCAGCACCCAACGGGGAGGGACGGAGGCAAAGGCTTTCTTT. Translated, it gives CASTQRGGTEAKAFF.

This chain links TRBV5-8 with TRBJ1-1; D is ambiguous. There are 13 residues in the CDR3. CDR1 and CDR2 (germline): SGHTS, YDEGEE. Trimming removed 2 bases at V and 4 bases at J, with 9 bases between. The CDR3 reads CASSFSGSTEAFF. CDR3 sequence (DNA): TGTGCCAGCAGCTTTTCTGGGTCCACTGAAGCTTTCTTT.

V usage is TRBV29-1 and J usage is TRBJ2-2; D may be TRBD1 (6 bases). Germline V CDR1 and CDR2: SQVTM, ANQGSEA. The germline V and J ends were trimmed by 0 bases and 0 bases, with 11 bases remaining between them. CDR3 length: 16 residues. The CDR3 here is CSVEDQGLSNTGELFF. CDR3 coding DNA: TGCAGCGTTGAAGATCAGGGGCTCTCGAACACCGGGGAGCTGTTTTTT.

This chain joins TRBV5-1 and TRBJ2-1; possibly TRBD1 for D (6 bases). Germline V gene sequence: CDR1 SGHRS, CDR2 YFSETQ. Trimming shortened V by 4 bases and J by 4 bases, and 12 bases separated the two germline ends. The CDR3 has 14 amino acids. The CDR3 protein is CASSTGSLYNEQFF. In DNA, the CDR3 is TGCGCCAGCAGCACAGGGTCTCTATACAATGAGCAGTTCTTC.

This CDR3 is CASSQDKTGGSYEQYF. Here the CDR3 DNA reads TGCGCCAGCAGCCAAGATAAGACAGGGGGTTCCTACGAGCAGTACTTC. The J gene is TRBJ2-7, the V gene TRBV4-1; 9 nucleotides align to TRBD1. V was pared by 0 bases and J by 1 base, with 4 bases of the junction left unmatched. Germline V gives CDR1 MGHRA, CDR2 YSYEKL. CDR3 length: 16 residues.

This rearrangement joins TRBV7-2 to TRBJ2-5; 8 bases line up with TRBD1. From germline, CDR1 is SGHTA and CDR2 FQGNSA. The junction had 9 bases not matched to a gene; V was cut back by 5 bases and J by 4 bases. CDR3 length: 15 residues. The CDR3 sequence is CASSLRTGKIETQYF. CDR3 DNA: TGTGCCAGCAGCCTCAGGACAGGGAAGATAGAGACCCAGTACTTC.

With regard to this clone: This sample includes further DNA sequences coding for the same CDR3. The gene calls are TRBV30 and TRBJ2-3, with D maybe TRBD2 (5 bases). The CDR3 is 15 amino acids. In germline, CDR1 is GTSNPN, CDR2 SVGIG (reference sequence). Trimming took off 0 bases at V and 0 bases at J, with 10 bases between the two ends. CDR3 sequence reads: CAWSVGGTSTDTQYF. The CDR3 DNA reads TGTGCCTGGAGTGTCGGAGGAACTAGCACAGATACGCAGTATTTT.

The genes are TRBV7-2 and TRBJ2-1, with 14 positions matching TRBD2. V was clipped by 5 bases and J by 8 bases; unmatched bases: 8. Germline CDR1 and CDR2: SGHTA and FQGNSA. CDR3 length: 16 residues. This CDR3 is CASSQGTSGRVDEQFF. CDR3 coding DNA: TGTGCCAGCAGCCAGGGGACTAGCGGGAGAGTAGATGAGCAGTTCTTC.

The rearrangement uses TRBV9 and TRBJ2-7, with a weak D call TRBD1 (6 bases). The germline V and J ends were trimmed by 4 bases and 0 bases, with 17 bases remaining between them. The V gene's germline CDR1 is SGDLS and CDR2 YYNGEE. The CDR3 has 16 amino acids. The CDR3: CASSRPIEGDSYEQYF. In nucleotides, the CDR3 is TGTGCCAGCAGCCGACCTATCGAGGGGGACTCCTACGAGCAGTACTTC.

CDR3 loop: CAWSGPSGGAVGTGELFF. CDR3 DNA: TGTGCCTGGAGTGGTCCTAGCGGGGGGGCTGTAGGCACCGGGGAGCTGTTTTTT. The genes are TRBV30 and TRBJ2-2; 12 bases are a match to TRBD2. The junction had 10 bases not matched to a gene; V was cut back by 1 base and J by 4 bases. This CDR3 has 18 amino acids. The germline V gene encodes CDR1 GTSNPN and CDR2 SVGIG (reference sequence).

Here the CDR3 DNA reads TGTGCCAGCAGTTTATTACCCTCCCAGCGGAGCTCCTACGAGCAGTACTTC. It translates to CASSLLPSQRSSYEQYF. The rearrangement uses TRBV27 and TRBJ2-7; D is possibly TRBD2 (5 bases). This CDR3 has 17 amino acids. The V and J ends lost 1 base and 0 bases respectively, with 16 bases between them. The germline CDR1 and CDR2 sequences are MNHEY and SMNVEV (reference sequence).

The chain joins TRBV11-2 to TRBJ1-1, with a tentative D call TRBD1 (6 bases). The CDR3 totals 11 residues. V was clipped by 6 bases and J by 8 bases, with 10 bases between them. Germline V lookup: CDR1 SGHAT, CDR2 FQNNGV. This CDR3 is CASRLGQEAFF. The CDR3 DNA reads as TGTGCCAGCAGACTAGGACAGGAAGCTTTCTTT.